This T cell receptor beta chain emerged from a study of circulating and synovial CD4+ cells in juvenile arthritis. Findings and caveats of the study: Measured synovium overlap likely understates the true shared repertoire.

Data came from immunoSEQ multiplex PCR; TCRdb stores just in-frame clones and leaves some out. The sample has about 16,000 clones; 91% are singletons. Germline V lookup: CDR1 ENHRY, CDR2 SYGVKD. V was clipped by 6 bases and J by 8 bases, with 16 bases between them. There are 13 residues in the CDR3. To note about this clone: Its target is unknown.

Patients with active juvenile idiopathic arthritis donated these samples. Sequencing input: CD4+ T cells from blood. The chain combines TRBV10-3 with TRBJ1-2, with D tentatively TRBD1 (6 bases). The source of this sequence is a human donor with juvenile idiopathic arthritis. The CDR3 is CAIRAGESLGYTF. CDR3 in DNA: TGTGCCATCAGGGCAGGGGAATCCCTCGGCTACACCTTC.